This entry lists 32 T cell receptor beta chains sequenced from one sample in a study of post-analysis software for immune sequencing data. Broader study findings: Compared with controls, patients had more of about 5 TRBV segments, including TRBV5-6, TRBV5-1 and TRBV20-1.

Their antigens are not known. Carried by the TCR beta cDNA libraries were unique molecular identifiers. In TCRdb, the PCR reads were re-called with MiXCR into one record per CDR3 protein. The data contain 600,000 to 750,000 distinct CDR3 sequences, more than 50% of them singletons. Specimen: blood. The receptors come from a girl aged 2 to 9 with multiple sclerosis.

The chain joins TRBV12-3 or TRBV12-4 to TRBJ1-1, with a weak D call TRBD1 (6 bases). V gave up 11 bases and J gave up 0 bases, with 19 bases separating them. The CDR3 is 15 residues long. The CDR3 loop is CACTGIGTLNTEAFF. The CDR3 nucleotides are TGTGCCTGTACAGGAATCGGGACACTGAACACTGAAGCTTTCTTT.

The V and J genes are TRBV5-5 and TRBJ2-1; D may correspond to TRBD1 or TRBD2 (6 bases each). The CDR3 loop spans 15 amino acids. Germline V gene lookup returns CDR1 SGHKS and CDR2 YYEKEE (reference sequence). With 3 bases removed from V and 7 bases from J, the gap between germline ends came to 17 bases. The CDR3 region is CASSSTGRRGNEQFF. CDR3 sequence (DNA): TGTGCCAGCAGCTCCACCGGGAGAAGGGGGAATGAGCAGTTCTTC.

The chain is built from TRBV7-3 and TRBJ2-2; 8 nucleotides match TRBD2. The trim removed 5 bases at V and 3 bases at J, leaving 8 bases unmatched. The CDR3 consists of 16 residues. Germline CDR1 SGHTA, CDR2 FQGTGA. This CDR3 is CASSPPGLGYTGELFF. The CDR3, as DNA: TGTGCCAGCAGCCCACCGGGACTAGGATACACCGGGGAGCTGTTTTTT.

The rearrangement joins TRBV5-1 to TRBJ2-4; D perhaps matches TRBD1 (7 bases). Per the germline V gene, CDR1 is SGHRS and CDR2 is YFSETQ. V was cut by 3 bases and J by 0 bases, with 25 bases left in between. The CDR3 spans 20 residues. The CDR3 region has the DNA TGCGCCAGCAGCTACTGGGACAGTCATGCCGGGGGTATAGCCAAAAACATTCAGTACTTC. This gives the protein CASSYWDSHAGGIAKNIQYF.

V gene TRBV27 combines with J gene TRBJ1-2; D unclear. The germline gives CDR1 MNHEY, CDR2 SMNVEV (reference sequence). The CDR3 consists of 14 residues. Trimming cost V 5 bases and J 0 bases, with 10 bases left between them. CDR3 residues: CASSPTASNYGYTF. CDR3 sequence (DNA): TGTGCCAGCAGTCCCACAGCGTCTAACTATGGCTACACCTTC.

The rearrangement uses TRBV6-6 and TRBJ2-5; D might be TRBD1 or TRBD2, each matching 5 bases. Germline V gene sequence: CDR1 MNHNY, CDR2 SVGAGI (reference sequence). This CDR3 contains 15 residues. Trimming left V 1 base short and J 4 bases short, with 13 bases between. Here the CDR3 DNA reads TGTGCCAGCAGTTACTGGGGGACGAATCGAGAGACCCAGTACTTC. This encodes CASSYWGTNRETQYF.

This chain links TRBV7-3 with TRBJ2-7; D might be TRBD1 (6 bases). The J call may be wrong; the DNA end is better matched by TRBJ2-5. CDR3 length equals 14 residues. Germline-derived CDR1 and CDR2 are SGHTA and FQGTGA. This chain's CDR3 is CASSLRARGETQYF. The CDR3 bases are TGTGCCAGCAGCTTAAGGGCTAGGGGGGAGACCCAGTACTTC.

CDR3 protein: CASSLYVDSHNYGYTF. In nucleotides, the CDR3 is TGCGCCAGCAGCTTATATGTAGACAGCCATAACTATGGCTACACCTTC. The chain has TRBV5-1 and TRBJ1-2; tentatively, D is TRBD1 (5 bases). The CDR3 has 16 amino acids. CDR1 is SGHRS and CDR2 is YFSETQ in the germline V gene. V lost 2 bases, J lost 1 base, and 15 bases lay in between.

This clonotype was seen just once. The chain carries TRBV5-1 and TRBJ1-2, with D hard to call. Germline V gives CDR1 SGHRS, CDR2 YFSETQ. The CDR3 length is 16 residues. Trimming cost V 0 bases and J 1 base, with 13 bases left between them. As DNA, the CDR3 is TGCGCCAGCAGCTTGGCCGCGGGCGGGATTAACTATGGCTACACCTTC. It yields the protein CASSLAAGGINYGYTF.

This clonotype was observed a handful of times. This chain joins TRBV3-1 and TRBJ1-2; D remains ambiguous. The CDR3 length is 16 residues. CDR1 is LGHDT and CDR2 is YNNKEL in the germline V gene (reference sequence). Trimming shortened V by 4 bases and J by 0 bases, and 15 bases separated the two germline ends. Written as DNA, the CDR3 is TGTGCCAGCAGCCCCGGAGGACTCAATGCTAACTATGGCTACACCTTC. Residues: CASSPGGLNANYGYTF.

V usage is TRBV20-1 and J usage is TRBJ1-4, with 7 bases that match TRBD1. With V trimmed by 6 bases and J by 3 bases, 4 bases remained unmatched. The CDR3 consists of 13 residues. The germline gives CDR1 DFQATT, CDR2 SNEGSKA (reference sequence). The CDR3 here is CSAAGGANEKLFF. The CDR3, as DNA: TGCAGTGCGGCAGGGGGGGCTAATGAAAAACTGTTTTTT.

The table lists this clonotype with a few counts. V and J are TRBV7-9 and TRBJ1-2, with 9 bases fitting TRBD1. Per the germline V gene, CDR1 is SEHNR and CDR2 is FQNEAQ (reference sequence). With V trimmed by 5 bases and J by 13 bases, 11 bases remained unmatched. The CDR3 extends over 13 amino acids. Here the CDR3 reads CASSLDPYRGPTF. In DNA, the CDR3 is TGTGCCAGCAGCCTTGATCCTTACAGGGGGCCCACCTTC.

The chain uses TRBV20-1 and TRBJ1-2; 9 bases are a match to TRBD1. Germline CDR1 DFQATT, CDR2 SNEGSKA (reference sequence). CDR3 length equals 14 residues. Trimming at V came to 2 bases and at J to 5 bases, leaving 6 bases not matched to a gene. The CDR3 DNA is TGCAGTGCTAGATACAGGGGGCGCGGTTATGGCTACACCTTC. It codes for CSARYRGRGYGYTF.

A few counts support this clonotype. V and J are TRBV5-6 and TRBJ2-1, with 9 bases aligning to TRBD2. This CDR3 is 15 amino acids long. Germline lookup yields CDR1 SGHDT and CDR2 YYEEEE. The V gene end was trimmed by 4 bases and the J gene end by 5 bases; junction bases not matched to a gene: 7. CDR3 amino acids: CASSVAGGPDNEQFF. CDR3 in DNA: TGTGCCAGCAGCGTCGCGGGAGGGCCTGACAATGAGCAGTTCTTC.

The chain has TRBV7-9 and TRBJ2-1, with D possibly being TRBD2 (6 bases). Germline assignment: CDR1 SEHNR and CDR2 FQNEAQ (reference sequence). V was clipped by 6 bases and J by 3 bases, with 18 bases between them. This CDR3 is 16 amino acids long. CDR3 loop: CASRRTGTQVYNEQFF. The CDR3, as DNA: TGTGCCAGCAGGCGTACCGGGACTCAAGTCTACAATGAGCAGTTCTTC.

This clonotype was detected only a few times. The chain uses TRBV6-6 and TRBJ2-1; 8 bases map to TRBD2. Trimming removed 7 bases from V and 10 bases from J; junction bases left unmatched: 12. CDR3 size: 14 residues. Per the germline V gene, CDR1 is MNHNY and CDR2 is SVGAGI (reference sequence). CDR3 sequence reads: CASTNSGIAGEQFF. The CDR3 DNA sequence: TGTGCCAGCACCAACTCGGGAATAGCGGGGGAGCAGTTCTTC.

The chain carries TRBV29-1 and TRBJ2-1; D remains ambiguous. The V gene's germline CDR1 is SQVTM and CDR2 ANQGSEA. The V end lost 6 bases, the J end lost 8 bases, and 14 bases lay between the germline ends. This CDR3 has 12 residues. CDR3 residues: CSVPALPDEQFF. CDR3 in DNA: TGCAGCGTCCCCGCTTTACCTGATGAGCAGTTCTTC.

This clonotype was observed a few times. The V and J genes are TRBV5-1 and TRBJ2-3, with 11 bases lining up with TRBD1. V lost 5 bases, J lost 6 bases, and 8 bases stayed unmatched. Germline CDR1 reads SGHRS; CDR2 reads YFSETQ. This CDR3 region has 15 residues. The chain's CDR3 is CASRRGTGGLDTQYF. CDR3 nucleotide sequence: TGCGCCAGCAGACGCGGGACAGGGGGGTTGGATACGCAGTATTTT.

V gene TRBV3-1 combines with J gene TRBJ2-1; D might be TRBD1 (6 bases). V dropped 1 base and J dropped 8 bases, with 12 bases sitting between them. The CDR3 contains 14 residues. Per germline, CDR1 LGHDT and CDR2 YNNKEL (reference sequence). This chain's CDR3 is CASSQVQGLDEQFF. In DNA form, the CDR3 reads TGTGCCAGCAGCCAAGTACAGGGATTAGATGAGCAGTTCTTC.

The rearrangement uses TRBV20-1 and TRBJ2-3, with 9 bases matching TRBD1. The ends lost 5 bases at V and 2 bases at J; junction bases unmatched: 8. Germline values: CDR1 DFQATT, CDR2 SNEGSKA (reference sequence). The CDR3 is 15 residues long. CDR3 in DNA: TGCAGTGCTGTTACAGGGGGCGCTGCCACAGATACGCAGTATTTT. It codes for CSAVTGGAATDTQYF.

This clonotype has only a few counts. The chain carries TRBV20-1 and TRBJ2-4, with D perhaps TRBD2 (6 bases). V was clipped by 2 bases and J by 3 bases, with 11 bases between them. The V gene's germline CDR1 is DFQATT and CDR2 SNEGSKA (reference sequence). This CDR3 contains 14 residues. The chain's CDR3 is CSARRRAGKNIQYF. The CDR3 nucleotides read TGCAGTGCTAGAAGGAGGGCCGGCAAAAACATTCAGTACTTC.

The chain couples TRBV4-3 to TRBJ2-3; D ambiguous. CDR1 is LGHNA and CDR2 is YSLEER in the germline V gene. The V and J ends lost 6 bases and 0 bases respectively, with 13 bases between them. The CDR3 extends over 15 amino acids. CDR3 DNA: TGCGCCAGCAGTCAGTTCAGTTCTAGCACAGATACGCAGTATTTT. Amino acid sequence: CASSQFSSSTDTQYF.

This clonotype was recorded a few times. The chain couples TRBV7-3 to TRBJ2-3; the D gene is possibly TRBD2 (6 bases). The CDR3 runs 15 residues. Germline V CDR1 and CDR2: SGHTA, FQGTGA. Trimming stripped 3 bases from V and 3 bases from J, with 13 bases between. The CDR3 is CASSFRPSETDTQYF. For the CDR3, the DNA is TGTGCCAGCAGCTTCAGGCCTAGCGAAACAGATACGCAGTATTTT.

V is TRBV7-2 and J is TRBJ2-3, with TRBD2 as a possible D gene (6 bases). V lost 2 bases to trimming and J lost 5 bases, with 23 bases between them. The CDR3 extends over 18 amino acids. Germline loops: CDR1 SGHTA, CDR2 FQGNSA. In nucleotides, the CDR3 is TGTGCCAGCAGCTTACCCTGGGGCGGGGTAGAACCCTTAGATACGCAGTATTTT. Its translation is CASSLPWGGVEPLDTQYF.

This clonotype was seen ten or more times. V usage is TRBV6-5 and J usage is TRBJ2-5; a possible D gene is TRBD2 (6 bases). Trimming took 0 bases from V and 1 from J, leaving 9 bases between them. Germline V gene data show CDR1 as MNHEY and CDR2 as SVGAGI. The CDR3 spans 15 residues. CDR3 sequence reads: CASSYSGTGQETQYF. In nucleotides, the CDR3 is TGTGCCAGCAGTTACTCCGGGACTGGCCAAGAGACCCAGTACTTC.

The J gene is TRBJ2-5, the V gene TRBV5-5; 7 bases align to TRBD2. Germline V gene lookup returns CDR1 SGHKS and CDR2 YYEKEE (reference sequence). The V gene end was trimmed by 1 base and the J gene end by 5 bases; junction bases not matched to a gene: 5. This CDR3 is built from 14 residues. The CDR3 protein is CASSLWEGRETQYF. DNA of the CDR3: TGTGCCAGCAGCTTGTGGGAGGGCCGCGAGACCCAGTACTTC. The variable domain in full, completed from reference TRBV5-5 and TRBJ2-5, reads DAGVTQSPTHLIKTRGQQVTLRCSPISGHKSVSWYQQVLGQGPQFIFQYYEKEERGRGNFPDRFSARQFPNYSSELNVNALLLGDSALYLCASSLWEGRETQYFGPGTRLLVL.

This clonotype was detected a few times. The CDR3 DNA sequence: TGTGCCAGCAGCCTGAGTGGTCCCAATGAGCAGTTCTTC. Translation gives CASSLSGPNEQFF. This sequence joins TRBV5-5 and TRBJ2-1; D is ambiguous. The CDR3 runs 13 residues. Per the germline V gene, CDR1 is SGHKS and CDR2 is YYEKEE (reference sequence). The V and J ends lost 4 bases and 6 bases respectively, with 11 bases between them.

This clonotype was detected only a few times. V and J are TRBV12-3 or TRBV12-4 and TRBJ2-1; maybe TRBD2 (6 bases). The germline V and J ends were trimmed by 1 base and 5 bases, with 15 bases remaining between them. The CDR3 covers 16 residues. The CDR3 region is CASSLGGDLSHNEQFF. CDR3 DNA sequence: TGTGCCAGCAGTTTAGGCGGGGACCTATCCCACAATGAGCAGTTCTTC.

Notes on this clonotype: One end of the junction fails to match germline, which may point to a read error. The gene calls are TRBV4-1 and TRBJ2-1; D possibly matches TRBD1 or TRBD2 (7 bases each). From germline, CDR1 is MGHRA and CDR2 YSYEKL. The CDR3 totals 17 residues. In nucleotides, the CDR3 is TGCGCCAGCAGCCAGGCTGGACTAGGGGGCTCCTGCAATGAGCAGTTCTTC. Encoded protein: CASSQAGLGGSCNEQFF.

The chain's CDR3 is CASSQRWASGFNNEQFF. Written as DNA, the CDR3 is TGCGCCAGCAGCCAAAGGTGGGCGTCAGGGTTTAACAATGAGCAGTTCTTC. The chain combines TRBV4-1 with TRBJ2-1, with D perhaps TRBD1 (5 bases). There are 17 residues in the CDR3. V lost 2 bases, J lost 5 bases, and 19 bases lay in between. Germline V CDR1 and CDR2: MGHRA, YSYEKL.

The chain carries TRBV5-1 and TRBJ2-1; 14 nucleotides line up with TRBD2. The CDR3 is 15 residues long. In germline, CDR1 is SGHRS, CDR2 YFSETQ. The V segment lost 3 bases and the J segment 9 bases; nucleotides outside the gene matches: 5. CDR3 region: CASSWGLAGVSEQFF. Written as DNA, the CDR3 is TGCGCCAGCAGCTGGGGACTAGCGGGAGTATCTGAGCAGTTCTTC. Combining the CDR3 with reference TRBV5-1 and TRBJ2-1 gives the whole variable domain KAGVTQTPRYLIKTRGQQVTLSCSPISGHRSVSWYQQTPGQGLQFLFEYFSETQRNKGNFPGRFSGRQFSNSRSEMNVSTLELGDSALYLCASSWGLAGVSEQFFGPGTRLTVL.

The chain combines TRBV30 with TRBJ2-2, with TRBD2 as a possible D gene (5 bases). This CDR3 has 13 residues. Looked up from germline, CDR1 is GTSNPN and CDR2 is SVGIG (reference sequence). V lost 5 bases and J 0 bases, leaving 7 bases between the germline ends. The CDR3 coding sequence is TGTGCCTGGGGTAGCGCGAACACCGGGGAGCTGTTTTTT. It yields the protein CAWGSANTGELFF.